This T cell receptor (beta chain) was documented in a study of blood T cell repertoires in COVID-19. CDR3 length: 15 residues. Deletions cut 3 bases from V and 6 bases from J, with 14 bases between. Germline V gives CDR1 SGHVS, CDR2 FQNEAQ. In the original workflow: Amplification with reference gene primers provided the estimates of nucleated cell counts. Assay: immunoSEQ multiplex PCR; the TCRdb copy retains only in-frame clones and omits some. That table gives V, J and clone size, and the DNA gave D and trimming. The table shows about 110,000 clones, with more than 75% occurring only once. The sample consisted of peripheral blood. The receptor comes from a man in his forties with acute or convalescent COVID-19. V usage is TRBV7-8 and J usage is TRBJ2-2; TRBD2 is a possible D gene (7 bases). CDR3: CASSLGGHLAGELFF. Here the CDR3 DNA reads TGTGCCAGCAGCTTGGGGGGGCACCTCGCCGGGGAGCTGTTTTTT.